This T cell receptor (beta chain) came from a study of blood T cell repertoires in COVID-19. Study-wide context: Samples of COVID-19 (acute and convalescent) were obtained from the United States, Italy and Spain. The analysed material was cDNA or gDNA that came from T cells, B-cell-depleted T cells, or PBMCs.

Original data processing: Reference gene primer amplification gave nucleated cell count estimates. Profiling relied on immunoSEQ multiplex PCR, and the TCRdb table lists in-frame clones only, not all of them. V, J and clone size were drawn from that table, and D and trimming were deduced from the DNA. The data hold 90,000 to 110,000 clones, with about 86% observed a single time. The CDR3 extends over 13 amino acids. Trimming stripped 3 bases from V and 4 bases from J, with 9 bases between. Germline values: CDR1 LNHDA, CDR2 SQIVND (reference sequence). This chain joins TRBV19 and TRBJ2-5; no reliable D call. This receptor was taken from an elderly man with acute or convalescent COVID-19. The source material was peripheral blood. Here the CDR3 DNA reads TGTGCCAGTAGTATGACTTCTTTAGAGACCCAGTACTTC. This sequence encodes CASSMTSLETQYF.